These T cell receptor beta chains were read from a single sample in a study of cytomegalovirus exposure and HLA in healthy donors. The assay was immunoSEQ multiplex PCR, and TCRdb's table has in-frame clones only and misses some. The repertoire consists of 150,000 to 200,000 clones, with over 70% occurring once and the leading ten covering around 1.5%. Input material: PBMCs. Receptor source: a woman between 25 and 40 years old in good health and CMV-seronegative. Both conserved end residues are part of each CDR3. A D gene is named only where the DNA matches it firmly. Only part of the rows carry a size: once, few, many, or a class if the clone is expanded.

TRBD1	TRBV2	TRBJ1-1	.	TGTGCCAGCAGTTCTACAGGGGTAGGTAACACTGAAGCTTTCTTT	CASSSTGVGNTEAFF
TRBD2	TRBV18	TRBJ2-1	.	TGTGCCGGCTTCCCTTCCCTAACTAGCGGGGGAAATGAGCAGTTCTTC	CAGFPSLTSGGNEQFF
TRBD2	TRBV7-2	TRBJ2-7	.	TGTGCCAGCAGCTTCTTCACTAGCGGGGGATCCTACGAGCAGTACTTC	CASSFFTSGGSYEQYF
.	TRBV9	TRBJ2-7	.	TGTGCCAGCAGTGCCGCCCCCACCCTACGAATGGACGAGCAGTACTTC	CASSAAPTLRMDEQYF
TRBD1	TRBV29-1	TRBJ1-4	.	TGCAGCGTAACCGGGACAGGGTCCGGGGGCGAAAAACTGTTTTTT	CSVTGTGSGGEKLFF
TRBD2	TRBV11-3	TRBJ2-2	once	TGTGCCAGCAGCTTATTAGCGGGGGGCACCGGGGAGCTGTTTTTT	CASSLLAGGTGELFF
.	TRBV30	TRBJ1-5	.	TGTGCCTGGAGCCGACAGGACAATCAGCCCCAGCATTTT	CAWSRQDNQPQHF
TRBD1	TRBV12-5	TRBJ1-1	.	TGTGCTAGTGGTTTTGGACAGGGGGCCAGAGCTTTCTTT	CASGFGQGARAFF
TRBD2	TRBV9	TRBJ2-3	.	TGTGCCAGCAGCGTAGAAACGGGGGGGAAGTATTTT	CASSVETGGKYF
TRBD1	TRBV7-3	TRBJ1-2	once	TGTGCCAGCAGCGGACCGGGACAGGACTATGGCTACACCTTC	CASSGPGQDYGYTF
.	TRBV4-2	TRBJ1-6	once	TGTGCCAGCAGCCAAGGCCCCCCCGGCGGCCATAATTCACCCCTCCACTTT	CASSQGPPGGHNSPLHF
.	TRBV7-2	TRBJ1-2	.	TGTGCCAGCAGCTTAATGCTGGGGGCGAGCGGCTATGGCTACACCTTC	CASSLMLGASGYGYTF
.	TRBV9	TRBJ2-2	.	TGTGCCAGCAGCCCCACTAGAACGATTCCAGGCACCGGGGAGCTGTTTTTT	CASSPTRTIPGTGELFF
TRBD2	TRBV2	TRBJ2-5	few	TGTGCCTCGGGGGGGGATGGGTCGGGGGAGACCCAGTACTTC	CASGGDGSGETQYF
TRBD1	TRBV9	TRBJ2-5	.	TGTGCCAGCAGCGTAGGAGACAGGGTAGAGACCCAGTACTTC	CASSVGDRVETQYF
.	TRBV5-1	TRBJ2-3	.	TGCGCCAGCAGCTTAGCAGGGGGCACAGATACGCAGTATTTT	CASSLAGGTDTQYF
TRBD2	TRBV5-1	TRBJ2-7	.	TGCGCCAGCAGCTTGGGCGGGGGATACGAGCAGTACTTC	CASSLGGGYEQYF
.	TRBV2	TRBJ1-1	.	TGTGCCAGCCACGAAACGGGTTTTGCCACTGAAGCTTTCTTT	CASHETGFATEAFF
TRBD1	TRBV28	TRBJ1-1	.	TGTGCCAGCAGTTTAGGGGGACAGGCGAACACTGAAGCTTTCTTT	CASSLGGQANTEAFF
.	TRBV29-1	TRBJ1-4	.	TGCAGCGTTGAACTAGGGTTGGGGCAGGGCCCTTCAACTAATGAAAAACTGTTTTTT	CSVELGLGQGPSTNEKLFF
TRBD2	TRBV7-2	TRBJ2-1	.	TGTGCCAGCAGCGCGGGACTAGTCAACTACAATGAGCAGTTCTTC	CASSAGLVNYNEQFF
TRBD1	TRBV11-1	TRBJ2-7	.	TGTGCCAGCAGACCCGTACCGGGACAGGGCCTATACGAGCAGTACTTC	CASRPVPGQGLYEQYF
.	TRBV2	TRBJ2-7	once	TGTGCCAGCTTCCAGGACTCCTACGAGCAGTACTTC	CASFQDSYEQYF
TRBD1	TRBV7-8	TRBJ1-5	.	TGTGCCAGCAGCTCGGGACAGCCAAATCAGCCCCAGCATTTT	CASSSGQPNQPQHF
TRBD1	TRBV2	TRBJ1-6	.	TGTGCCAGCACCGGGACAGAAGATTCACCCCTCCACTTT	CASTGTEDSPLHF
.	TRBV5-1	TRBJ2-3	.	TGCGCCAGCAGCTTGTACCGGTCCGATACGCAGTATTTT	CASSLYRSDTQYF
.	TRBV30	TRBJ2-3	.	TGTGCCTGGAGTGGGAGCCCCTTTTGGACACCCACAGATACGCAGTATTTT	CAWSGSPFWTPTDTQYF
TRBD1	TRBV30	TRBJ1-1	.	TGTGCCTGGACTAATGACAGGGCGAAGAACACTGAAGCTTTCTTT	CAWTNDRAKNTEAFF
.	TRBV2	TRBJ1-1	.	TGTGCCAGCACCCAGGAGGGGCAGGGGAACACTGAAGCTTTCTTT	CASTQEGQGNTEAFF
TRBD2	TRBV18	TRBJ2-7	.	TGTGCCAGCTCGCCCCGTCCGGGACTAGCGACGGTCGAGCAGTACTTC	CASSPRPGLATVEQYF
TRBD2	TRBV7-2	TRBJ2-2	once	TGTGCCAGCAGCTTAGACGGGGGGGCCGCCGGGGAGCTGTTTTTT	CASSLDGGAAGELFF
TRBD1	TRBV15	TRBJ2-7	.	TGTGCCACCAGCAGTGGGACAGGCGACTCCTACGAGCAGTACTTC	CATSSGTGDSYEQYF
TRBD1	TRBV7-9	TRBJ2-2	.	TGTGCCAGCAGCTTGCCGGGACAGGGGTTAGCGAACACCGGGGAGCTGTTTTTT	CASSLPGQGLANTGELFF
.	TRBV28	TRBJ1-2	.	TGTGCCACTATCCCGCTAGGGGCGCGTCATGGCTACACCTTC	CATIPLGARHGYTF
.	TRBV5-8	TRBJ1-2	.	TGTGCCAGCAGCTTGGTGGTCCGCGGCGGCTACACCTTC	CASSLVVRGGYTF
.	TRBV5-1	TRBJ2-6	.	TGCGCCAGCAGCTTGGGCCCCCTCTCCTCTAGGACTGGGGCCAACGTCCTGACTTTC	CASSLGPLSSRTGANVLTF
.	TRBV5-5	TRBJ1-6	few	TGTGCCAGCAGCTGGGGCCGGGTGCAGGGCTCACCCCTCCACTTT	CASSWGRVQGSPLHF
.	TRBV6-5	TRBJ1-1	.	TGTGCCAGCAGTTACCGCAATGGGGCGGTTGAAGCTTTCTTT	CASSYRNGAVEAFF
TRBD2	TRBV27	TRBJ2-5	.	TGTGCCAGCAGTTCCGGACTAGCGGGGGGCCCACAGACCCAGTACTTC	CASSSGLAGGPQTQYF
.	TRBV30	TRBJ1-5	few	TGTGCCTGGAGTGTGGCGGGAGATCAGCCCCAGCATTTT	CAWSVAGDQPQHF
.	TRBV5-1	TRBJ1-2	.	TGCGCCACCGCGGCGGAGGGCAGGGATGAGTACGGCTACACCTTC	CATAAEGRDEYGYTF
TRBD1	TRBV9	TRBJ2-5	.	TGTGCCAGCAGCACCTCCGGGACAGAAGAGACCCAGTACTTC	CASSTSGTEETQYF
.	TRBV5-1	TRBJ1-2	.	TGCGCCAGCAGCTTGGAAGTCGGGGGGTATGGCTACACCTTC	CASSLEVGGYGYTF
.	TRBV10-1	TRBJ1-5	once	TGCGCCAGCAGAACCCGGGGCAATCAGCCCCAGCATTTT	CASRTRGNQPQHF
TRBD2	TRBV5-1	TRBJ2-7	.	TGCGCCAGCAGCTGGGGACTAGCGGAAGGCGAGCAGTACTTC	CASSWGLAEGEQYF
.	TRBV10-3	TRBJ1-2	.	TGTGCCATCAGTGATGCCCAGCTAGCTTTTAACTTGGTGAGGGGCTACACCTTC	CAISDAQLAFNLVRGYTF
TRBD2	TRBV5-1	TRBJ2-1	.	TGCGCCAGTATACAAATAGCGGGAACCTACAATGAGCAGTTCTTC	CASIQIAGTYNEQFF
.	TRBV5-1	TRBJ1-1	once	TGCGCCAGCAGCTTGGCATTAGGAACAGTGGACACTGAAGCTTTCTTT	CASSLALGTVDTEAFF
.	TRBV19	TRBJ2-1	.	TGTGCCAGTAGTGAAAGACTCAACTACAATGAGCAGTTCTTC	CASSERLNYNEQFF
.	TRBV6-5	TRBJ2-7	.	TGTGCCAGCACCAACCGGCGGGGCTTCTCCTACGAGCAGTACTTC	CASTNRRGFSYEQYF
.	TRBV6-6	TRBJ2-2	.	TGTGCCAGCACCACGACAGGGAACACCGGGGAGCTGTTTTTT	CASTTTGNTGELFF
TRBD1	TRBV5-1	TRBJ1-6	once	TGCGCCAGCAGCTTAGGCTCAGGGGGGTCACCCCTCCACTTT	CASSLGSGGSPLHF
.	TRBV6-5	TRBJ1-5	.	TGTGCCAGCAGTTACTCGACCGGGCAGCCCCAGCATTTT	CASSYSTGQPQHF
.	TRBV30	TRBJ1-2	.	TGTGCCTGGAATTCGGGCTATGGCTACACCTTC	CAWNSGYGYTF